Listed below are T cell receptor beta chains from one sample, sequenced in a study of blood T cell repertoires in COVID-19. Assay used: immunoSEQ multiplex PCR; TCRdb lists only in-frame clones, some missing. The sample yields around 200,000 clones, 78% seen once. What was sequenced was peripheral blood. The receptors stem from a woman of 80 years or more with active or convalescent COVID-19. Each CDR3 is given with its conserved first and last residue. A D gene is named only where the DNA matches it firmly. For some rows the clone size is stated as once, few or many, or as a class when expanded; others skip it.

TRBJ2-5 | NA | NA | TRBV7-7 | CASSFTIQETQYF | TGTGCCAGCAGCTTTACAATACAAGAGACCCAGTACTTC
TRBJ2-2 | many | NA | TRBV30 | CAWNLNTGELFF | TGTGCCTGGAACTTGAACACCGGGGAGCTGTTTTTT
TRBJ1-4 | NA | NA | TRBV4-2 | CASSHPIMGEKLFF | TGTGCCAGCAGCCATCCTATTATGGGCGAAAAACTGTTTTTT
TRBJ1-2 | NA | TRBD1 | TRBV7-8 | CASSLASGGTIYGYTF | TGTGCCAGCAGCTTAGCTTCAGGGGGCACCATCTATGGCTACACCTTC
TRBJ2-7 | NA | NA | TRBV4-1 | CASSQVQGPYEQYF | TGCGCCAGCAGCCAAGTACAGGGTCCCTACGAGCAGTACTTC
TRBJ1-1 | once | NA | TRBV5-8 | CASSLERGMSTEAFF | TGTGCCAGCAGCTTGGAGAGGGGGATGAGCACTGAAGCTTTCTTT
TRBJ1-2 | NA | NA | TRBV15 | CATSRDPGLDGYTF | TGTGCCACCAGCAGAGACCCGGGGTTGGATGGCTACACCTTC
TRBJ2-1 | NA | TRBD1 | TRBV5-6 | CASSTGGPYNEQFF | TGTGCCAGCAGTACAGGGGGCCCCTACAATGAGCAGTTCTTC
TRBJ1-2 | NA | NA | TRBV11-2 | CASSGQNQAYGYTF | TGTGCCAGCAGTGGACAGAACCAAGCCTATGGCTACACCTTC
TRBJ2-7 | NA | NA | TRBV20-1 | CSFGLYYEQYF | TGCAGTTTCGGACTGTACTACGAGCAGTACTTC
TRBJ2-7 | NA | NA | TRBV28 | CASSISPGFLREQYF | TGTGCCAGCAGTATCAGCCCGGGTTTTCTACGAGAGCAGTACTTC
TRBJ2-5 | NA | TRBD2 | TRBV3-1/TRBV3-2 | CASSQARGGATTQYF | TGTGCCAGCAGCCAAGCTCGCGGGGGAGCGACGACCCAGTACTTC
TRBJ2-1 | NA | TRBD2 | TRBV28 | CASRYFSGGPTANNEQFF | TGTGCCAGCCGCTACTTTAGCGGGGGGCCCACCGCGAACAATGAGCAGTTCTTC
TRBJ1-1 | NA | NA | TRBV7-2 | CASSLLQATEAFF | TGTGCCAGCAGCTTATTACAGGCCACTGAAGCTTTCTTT
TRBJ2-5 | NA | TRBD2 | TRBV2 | CASSEVAGGGEETQYF | TGTGCCAGCAGTGAGGTCGCGGGGGGTGGTGAAGAGACCCAGTACTTC
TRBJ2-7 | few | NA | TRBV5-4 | CASRYGGSYEQYF | TGTGCCAGCAGATACGGGGGTTCCTACGAGCAGTACTTC
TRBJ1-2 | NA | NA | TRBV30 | CAWSHTWRGYTF | TGTGCCTGGAGTCACACCTGGAGGGGCTACACCTTC
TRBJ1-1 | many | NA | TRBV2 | CASYGEAFF | TGTGCCAGCTACGGTGAAGCTTTCTTT
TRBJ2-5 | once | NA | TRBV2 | CASRQERGTPQYF | TGTGCCAGCAGGCAAGAAAGGGGGACCCCCCAGTACTTC
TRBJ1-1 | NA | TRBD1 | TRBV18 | CASSPPGAGGTEAFF | TGTGCCAGCTCACCACCTGGGGCAGGGGGAACTGAAGCTTTCTTT
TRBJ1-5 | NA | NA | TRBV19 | CASTDRYNQPQHF | TGTGCCAGTACCGACAGATACAATCAGCCCCAGCATTTT
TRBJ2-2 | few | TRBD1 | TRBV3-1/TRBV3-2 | CASSLDRGHGELFF | TGTGCCAGCAGCCTGGACAGGGGTCACGGGGAGCTGTTTTTT
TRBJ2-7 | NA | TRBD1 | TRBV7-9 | CASSLVRQGPYEQYF | TGTGCCAGCAGCTTAGTGCGACAGGGACCCTACGAGCAGTACTTC
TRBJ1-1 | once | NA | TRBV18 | CASSQNIGEGTEAFF | TGTGCCAGCTCACAAAACATAGGAGAGGGCACTGAAGCTTTCTTT
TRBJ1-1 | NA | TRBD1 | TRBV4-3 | CASSQTGGIEAFF | TGCGCCAGCAGCCAAACAGGGGGGATCGAAGCTTTCTTT
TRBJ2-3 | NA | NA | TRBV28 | CVVRRGSTDTQYF | TGTGTGGTTAGGCGGGGTAGCACAGATACGCAGTATTTT
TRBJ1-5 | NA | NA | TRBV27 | CASSRGTGGNPNQPQHF | TGTGCCAGCAGTCGGGGGACCGGGGGTAATCCCAATCAGCCCCAGCATTTT
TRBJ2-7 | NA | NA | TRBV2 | CASQIIRDSPYEQYF | TGTGCCAGCCAAATTATCCGGGACTCCCCATACGAGCAGTACTTC
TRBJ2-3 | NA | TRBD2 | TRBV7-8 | CASSYLASGVTDTQYF | TGTGCCAGCAGTTACTTGGCTAGCGGGGTTACAGATACGCAGTATTTT
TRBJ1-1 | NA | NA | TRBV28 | CASRVHGTEAFF | TGTGCCAGCCGAGTTCATGGCACTGAAGCTTTCTTT
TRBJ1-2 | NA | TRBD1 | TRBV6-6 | CASSSGTANYGYTF | TGTGCCAGCAGTTCCGGGACAGCGAACTATGGCTACACCTTC
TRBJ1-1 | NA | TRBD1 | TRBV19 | CASSIRDSNTEAFF | TGTGCCAGTAGTATACGGGACAGCAACACTGAAGCTTTCTTT
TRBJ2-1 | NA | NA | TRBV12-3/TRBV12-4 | CASSLRGNEQFF | TGTGCCAGCAGTTTACGGGGTAATGAGCAGTTCTTC
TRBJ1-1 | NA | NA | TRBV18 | CASSPPGGTEAFF | TGTGCCAGCTCACCACCGGGGGGGACTGAAGCTTTCTTT
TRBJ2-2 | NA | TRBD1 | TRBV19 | CASSSIRDRGLVGGELFF | TGTGCCAGTAGTAGTATCCGGGACAGGGGGCTGGTCGGCGGGGAGCTGTTTTTT
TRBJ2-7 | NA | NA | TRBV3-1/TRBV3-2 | CASSTQQGNYEQYF | TGTGCCAGCAGCACCCAACAGGGAAACTACGAGCAGTACTTC
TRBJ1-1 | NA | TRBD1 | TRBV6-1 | CASSEWLGGQEGKGNTEAFF | TGTGCCAGCAGTGAATGGCTGGGTGGACAGGAGGGAAAGGGGAACACTGAAGCTTTCTTT
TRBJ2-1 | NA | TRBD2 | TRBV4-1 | CASSQRLAELSYYEQFF | TGCGCCAGCAGCCAACGACTAGCGGAACTATCATACTATGAGCAGTTCTTC
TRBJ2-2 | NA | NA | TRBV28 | CASSVRTAVATGELFF | TGTGCCAGCTCCGTCAGGACAGCTGTAGCTACCGGGGAGCTGTTTTTT
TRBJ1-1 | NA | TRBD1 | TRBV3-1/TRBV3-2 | CASSPLTGGTEAFF | TGTGCCAGCAGCCCCCTCACAGGGGGCACTGAAGCTTTTTTT
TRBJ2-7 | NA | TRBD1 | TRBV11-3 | CASSPGTGEYEQYF | TGTGCCAGCAGCCCCGGGACAGGGGAATACGAGCAGTACTTC
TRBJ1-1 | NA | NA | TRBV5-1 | CASSLKGQNTEAFF | TGCGCCAGCAGCCTAAAAGGACAGAACACTGAAGCTTTCTTT
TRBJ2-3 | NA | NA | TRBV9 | CASSAVWGADTQYF | TGTGCCAGCAGCGCTGTTTGGGGAGCAGATACGCAGTATTTT
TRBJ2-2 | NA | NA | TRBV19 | CASSRQIQNTGELFF | TGTGCCAGTAGTAGACAGATACAAAACACCGGGGAGCTGTTTTTT
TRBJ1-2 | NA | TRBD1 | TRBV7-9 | CASSPPGQGSGYTF | TGTGCCAGCAGTCCGCCGGGACAGGGGTCTGGCTACACCTTC
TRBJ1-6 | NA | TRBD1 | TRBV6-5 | CASRMGQANSPLHF | TGTGCCAGCAGAATGGGACAGGCCAATTCACCCCTCCACTTT
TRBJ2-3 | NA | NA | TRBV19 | CASSRYIGASTDTQYF | TGTGCCAGTAGTCGATATATAGGGGCGAGCACAGATACGCAGTATTTT
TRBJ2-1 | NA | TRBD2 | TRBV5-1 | CASSLVPRTSGGANEQFF | TGCGCCAGCAGCTTGGTTCCCCGGACTAGCGGGGGGGCGAATGAGCAGTTCTTC
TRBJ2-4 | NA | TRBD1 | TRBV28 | CASSYRGLAKNIQYF | TGTGCCAGCAGTTACAGGGGCCTAGCCAAAAACATTCAGTACTTC
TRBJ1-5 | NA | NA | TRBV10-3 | CAISEQGPTVGHQPQHF | TGTGCCATCAGTGAGCAGGGGCCGACAGTGGGGCATCAGCCCCAGCATTTT